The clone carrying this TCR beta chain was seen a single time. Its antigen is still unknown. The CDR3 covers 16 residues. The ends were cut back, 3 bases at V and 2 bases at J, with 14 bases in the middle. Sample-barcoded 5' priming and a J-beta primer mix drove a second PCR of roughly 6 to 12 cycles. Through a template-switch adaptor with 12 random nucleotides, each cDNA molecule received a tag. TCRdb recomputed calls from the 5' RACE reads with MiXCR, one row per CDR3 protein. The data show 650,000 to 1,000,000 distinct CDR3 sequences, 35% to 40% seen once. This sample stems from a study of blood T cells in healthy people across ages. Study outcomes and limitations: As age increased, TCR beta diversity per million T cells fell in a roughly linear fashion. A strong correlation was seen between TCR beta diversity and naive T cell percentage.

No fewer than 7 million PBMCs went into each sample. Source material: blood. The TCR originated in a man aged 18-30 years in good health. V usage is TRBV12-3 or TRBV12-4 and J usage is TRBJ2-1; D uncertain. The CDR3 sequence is CASSLISPLAYNEQFF. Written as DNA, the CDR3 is TGTGCCAGCAGTTTGATTAGCCCTCTCGCCTACAATGAGCAGTTCTTC.